This section outlines one T cell receptor (beta chain) sequence together with its context. This CDR3 comprises 14 residues. Trimming stripped 2 bases from V and 2 bases from J, with 7 bases between. Per germline, CDR1 MNHNS and CDR2 SASEGT. The data were obtained in a study of blood T cell repertoires in COVID-19. Original processing methods: Nucleated cell number was recorded as an estimate derived from reference gene primer amplification. Sequencing was performed with immunoSEQ multiplex PCR; in TCRdb, only in-frame clones are kept and a portion is missing. That table is the source of V, J and clone size, and D and trimming were worked out from the DNA. The sample lists some 110,000 clones, roughly 84% occurring once.

The sequencing sample was made of peripheral blood. This TCR came from a woman aged 70-85 years with acute or convalescent COVID-19. The chain carries TRBV6-1 and TRBJ1-3; D is uncertain. The DNA of the CDR3 is TGTGCCAGCAGTGAATCGGTTACTGGAAACACCATATATTTT. This gives the protein CASSESVTGNTIYF.